A single TCR beta chain is shown here with its context. In the original processing: Nucleated cell counts were estimated from reference gene primer amplification. Some clones are missing from TCRdb's copy, which holds only in-frame ones; the method was immunoSEQ multiplex PCR. V, J and clone size reflect that table, while D and trimming were determined from the DNA. The sample holds fewer than 150,000 clones, roughly four fifths seen once. This entry belongs to a study of blood T cell repertoires in COVID-19. Study context: T cells, B-cell-depleted T cells, or PBMCs supplied cDNA or gDNA.

Germline lookup yields CDR1 SGHVS and CDR2 FQNEAQ. The CDR3 has 13 residues. V lost 3 bases and J 7 bases, leaving 10 bases between the germline ends. The chain carries TRBV7-8 and TRBJ1-5; possibly TRBD1 for D (6 bases). Material: peripheral blood. The receptor's source is a human donor in a cohort sampled during active COVID-19. The chain's CDR3 is CASSLGALQPQHF. The CDR3 DNA sequence: TGTGCCAGCAGCTTGGGGGCTCTGCAGCCCCAGCATTTT.